These T cell receptor beta chains were read from a single sample in a study of cytomegalovirus exposure and HLA in healthy donors. The data were produced by immunoSEQ multiplex PCR, yet TCRdb's version contains in-frame clones alone and is incomplete. The sample lists more than 110,000 clones; about 95% were seen once. What was sequenced was PBMCs. The receptor source for this set is a man aged 18 to 30 in good health and CMV-seropositive. CDR3s include the opening cysteine and the closing phenylalanine or tryptophan. D genes are given only for firm matches. Clone size is stated in some rows and not others, as once, few, many or a class when expanded.

D,V,J,size,CDR3,DNA
-,TRBV6-4,TRBJ2-5,-,CASSDSTRMTEIQETQYF,TGTGCCAGCAGTGACTCGACCCGAATGACAGAGATCCAAGAGACCCAGTACTTC
-,TRBV5-4,TRBJ2-5,-,CASSLGVQETQYF,TGTGCCAGCAGCCTCGGGGTACAAGAGACCCAGTACTTC
TRBD1,TRBV9,TRBJ1-6,-,CASSNRDRGSPLHF,TGTGCCAGCAGCAACCGGGACAGGGGTTCACCCCTCCACTTT
-,TRBV2,TRBJ2-1,-,CASSNGQTSYNEQFF,TGTGCCAGCAGTAACGGACAGACCTCCTACAATGAGCAGTTCTTC
TRBD1,TRBV14,TRBJ2-4,-,CASSHTTGKVAKNIQYF,TGTGCCAGCAGCCACACGACAGGGAAAGTGGCCAAAAACATTCAGTACTTC
TRBD1,TRBV7-2,TRBJ2-7,-,CASRPGSGGNGNEQYF,TGTGCCAGCAGACCAGGGTCAGGGGGCAACGGAAACGAGCAGTACTTC
TRBD1,TRBV5-4,TRBJ1-2,-,CASGLGQAISYGYTF,TGTGCCAGCGGCCTAGGACAGGCGATTTCCTATGGCTACACCTTC
-,TRBV11-2,TRBJ2-7,-,CASSLEVSGLGYEQYF,TGTGCCAGCAGCTTAGAAGTTTCGGGACTTGGCTACGAGCAGTACTTC
-,TRBV15,TRBJ1-5,once,CATSRSGDQPQHF,TGTGCCACCAGCAGAAGCGGGGATCAGCCCCAGCATTTT
-,TRBV28,TRBJ1-4,-,CASSFPGKREKLFF,TGTGCCAGCAGTTTCCCCGGGAAGAGGGAAAAACTGTTTTTT
TRBD2,TRBV5-1,TRBJ2-7,-,CASSLVLAGGYEQYF,TGCGCCAGCAGCTTGGTATTGGCGGGGGGATACGAGCAGTACTTC
TRBD1,TRBV14,TRBJ2-7,once,CASSQKTGTGGYEQYF,TGTGCCAGCAGCCAAAAAACCGGGACAGGGGGCTACGAGCAGTACTTC
TRBD2,TRBV10-3,TRBJ2-1,-,CATTSGRENEQFF,TGTGCCACCACTAGCGGGAGGGAGAATGAGCAGTTCTTC
TRBD1,TRBV19,TRBJ2-7,-,CASSIGTGVYEQYF,TGTGCCAGTAGTATAGGGACAGGCGTTTACGAGCAGTACTTC
TRBD2,TRBV15,TRBJ2-7,-,CATSRAASGIYEQYF,TGTGCCACCAGCAGAGCGGCTAGCGGGATCTACGAGCAGTACTTC
-,TRBV7-2,TRBJ1-5,-,CASSSGLTNQPQHF,TGTGCCAGCAGCTCCGGACTTACCAATCAGCCCCAGCATTTT
-,TRBV5-6,TRBJ1-4,-,CASSFSGVEKLFF,TGTGCCAGCAGCTTCTCGGGAGTGGAAAAACTGTTTTTT
TRBD1,TRBV28,TRBJ1-2,-,CASSLPTGGAQGYTF,TGTGCCAGCAGTTTGCCGACAGGGGGCGCCCAGGGCTACACCTTC
-,TRBV7-2,TRBJ2-2,-,CASSFPTDPNTGELFF,TGTGCCAGCAGCTTTCCGACAGACCCGAACACCGGGGAGCTGTTTTTT
-,TRBV27,TRBJ2-7,-,CASSSTDNEQYF,TGTGCCAGCAGTTCGACAGACAACGAGCAGTACTTC
-,TRBV21-1,TRBJ2-7,-,CASSLRYSTGTSEGKLYEQYF,TGTGCCAGCAGCCTTAGATATAGCACCGGGACTAGCGAAGGCAAGCTCTACGAGCAGTACTTC
-,TRBV14,TRBJ2-7,-,CASSGGASYEQYF,TGTGCCAGCAGCGGAGGGGCAAGCTACGAGCAGTACTTC
-,TRBV10-3,TRBJ2-5,-,CAISESRGQETQYF,TGTGCCATCAGTGAGTCCCGGGGCCAAGAGACCCAGTACTTC
TRBD2,TRBV6-5,TRBJ2-2,-,CASSWTRTTGELFF,TGTGCCAGCAGCTGGACTAGAACTACGGGGGAGCTGTTTTTT
-,TRBV6-1,TRBJ2-7,-,CASSATYEQYF,TGTGCCAGCAGTGCAACCTACGAGCAGTACTTC
TRBD1,TRBV27,TRBJ1-5,few,CASSSDRGANQPQHF,TGTGCCAGCAGCTCGGACAGGGGAGCAAATCAGCCCCAGCATTTT
-,TRBV19,TRBJ2-2,once,CASSIDPGNTGELFF,TGTGCCAGTAGTATAGATCCGGGGAACACCGGGGAGCTGTTTTTT
TRBD1,TRBV7-8,TRBJ2-7,once,CASSDKGQASSYEQYF,TGTGCCAGCAGCGATAAGGGACAGGCAAGCTCCTACGAGCAGTACTTC
TRBD2,TRBV5-1,TRBJ2-4,-,CASSPSGPYDIQYF,TGCGCCAGCAGCCCTAGCGGGCCCTACGACATTCAGTACTTC
-,TRBV18,TRBJ1-4,once,CASSPGAGSNEKLFF,TGTGCCAGCTCACCTGGCGCGGGTTCTAATGAAAAACTGTTTTTT
TRBD1,TRBV11-2,TRBJ2-7,-,CASSFTGARDRAFSYEQYF,TGTGCCAGCAGCTTTACGGGGGCTCGGGACAGGGCGTTCTCCTACGAGCAGTACTTC
TRBD2,TRBV4-1,TRBJ2-2,-,CASSQVSGRTGELFF,TGCGCCAGCAGCCAAGTTAGCGGGAGAACCGGGGAGCTGTTTTTT
TRBD2,TRBV30,TRBJ2-3,-,CAWSVGGELDTQYF,TGTGCCTGGAGTGTGGGGGGGGAGCTAGATACGCAGTATTTT
TRBD2,TRBV7-6,TRBJ2-1,-,CASSLAGGTIGIEQFF,TGTGCCAGCAGCTTAGCGGGGGGGACCATTGGTATTGAGCAGTTCTTC
TRBD2,TRBV5-1,TRBJ2-1,-,CASSWGLAGVSEQFF,TGCGCCAGCAGCTGGGGACTAGCGGGGGTAAGTGAGCAGTTCTTC
TRBD1,TRBV30,TRBJ1-5,-,CAWSRDRDFQPQHF,TGTGCCTGGAGTCGGGACAGGGATTTTCAGCCCCAGCATTTT